This T cell receptor beta chain was retrieved from a study of blood T cell repertoires in COVID-19. Overall study: T cells, B-cell-depleted T cells, or PBMCs supplied cDNA or gDNA.

Some clones are missing from TCRdb's copy, which holds only in-frame ones; the method was immunoSEQ multiplex PCR. The sample holds 150,000 to 200,000 clones, roughly 85% seen once. Trimming removed 4 bases at V and 0 bases at J, with 22 bases between. The CDR3 spans 19 residues. The V and J genes are TRBV5-3 and TRBJ1-4, with D possibly being TRBD1 (6 bases). TRBV5-3 is labeled an ORF, and its function is uncertain. The receptor was isolated from a man aged 50-60 years with active or convalescent COVID-19. Material for sequencing was peripheral blood. The DNA for the CDR3 is TGTGCCAGAAGCCCGAGGTCAGGGGACCTTCTTGCAACTAATGAAAAACTGTTTTTT. Translation: CARSPRSGDLLATNEKLFF.